Presented here are 32 T cell receptor beta chains from one specimen sequenced in a study of T-cell memory formation after mild COVID-19. Each CDR3 protein gets one entry after TCRdb re-called the 5' RACE reads with MiXCR. This sample has hundreds of thousands of distinct CDR3 sequences, with approximately 21% found just once. The specimen was PBMCs or a T cell subset sorted from them (not recorded which). The receptors come from an adult woman who had mild COVID-19 (a few samples of this study predate the infection). Cell type and time point are not known.

This sequence joins TRBV5-1 and TRBJ1-1; a possible D gene is TRBD1 (5 bases). V lost 4 bases to trimming and J lost 1 base, with 11 bases between them. This CDR3 has 14 residues. CDR1 SGHRS and CDR2 YFSETQ come from the germline V gene. The CDR3 here is CASSGGPTNTEAFF. The CDR3 DNA is TGCGCCAGCAGCGGGGGACCTACGAACACTGAAGCTTTCTTT.

The chain carries TRBV6-5 and TRBJ2-7, with unresolved D. Germline CDR1 reads MNHEY; CDR2 reads SVGAGI. The V and J ends lost 4 bases and 0 bases respectively, with 13 bases between them. The CDR3 has 15 amino acids. This chain's CDR3 is CASSFGPDSSYEQYF. CDR3 DNA: TGTGCCAGCAGTTTCGGTCCAGATAGCTCCTACGAGCAGTACTTC.

This clonotype was seen a few times. The genes are TRBV6-2 or TRBV6-3 and TRBJ2-2; D may be TRBD1 or TRBD2 (5 bases each). With 6 bases removed from V and 7 bases from J, the gap between germline ends came to 15 bases. CDR1 MNHEY and CDR2 SVGEGT come from the germline V gene. This CDR3 region has 14 residues. The CDR3 DNA reads TGTGCCAGCAGCCCCGGGGCGTCACACGGGGAGCTGTTTTTT. It is translated as CASSPGASHGELFF.

This clonotype was counted a few times. This chain connects TRBV6-1 to TRBJ2-1; perhaps TRBD1 as D (5 bases). Deletions cut 8 bases from V and 10 bases from J, with 9 bases between. This CDR3 has 10 residues. CDR1 is MNHNS, CDR2 SASEGT, per germline. DNA for the CDR3: TGTGCCAGCGGTTGGACAGAGCAGTTCTTC. This sequence encodes CASGWTEQFF.

This sequence joins TRBV6-5 and TRBJ1-1; the D is unclear. There are 13 residues in the CDR3. With 7 bases removed from V and 0 bases from J, the gap between germline ends came to 9 bases. The V gene's germline CDR1 is MNHEY and CDR2 SVGAGI. The CDR3 loop is CASKEVLNTEAFF. CDR3 coding DNA: TGTGCCAGCAAAGAGGTATTGAACACTGAAGCTTTCTTT.

This clonotype appeared a few times. The chain recombines TRBV9 with TRBJ2-2; D is ambiguous. CDR3 size: 13 residues. Trimming took 0 bases from V and 3 from J, leaving 3 bases between them. Germline CDR1 and CDR2: SGDLS and YYNGEE. The CDR3 bases are TGTGCCAGCAGCGTAGAATACACCGGGGAGCTGTTTTTT. This sequence encodes CASSVEYTGELFF.

The chain has TRBV7-9 and TRBJ1-3; maybe TRBD1 (6 bases). V shed 0 bases and J shed 0 bases, with 15 bases lying between them. CDR1 and CDR2 (germline): SEHNR, FQNEAQ (reference sequence). The CDR3 has 18 amino acids. The chain's CDR3 is CASSLASGTSISGNTIYF. In DNA, the CDR3 is TGTGCCAGCAGCTTAGCGTCCGGGACATCAATCTCTGGAAACACCATATATTTT.

The J gene is TRBJ2-1, the V gene TRBV29-1; D remains ambiguous. This CDR3 is built from 11 residues. Looked up from germline, CDR1 is SQVTM and CDR2 is ANQGSEA. CDR3 region: CSLRNYNEQFF. In nucleotides, the CDR3 is TGCAGTCTCCGTAACTACAATGAGCAGTTCTTC.

The chain carries TRBV7-9 and TRBJ2-3; TRBD2 aligns across 7 bases. CDR1 and CDR2 (germline): SEHNR, FQNEAQ (reference sequence). With V trimmed by 6 bases and J by 6 bases, 12 bases remained unmatched. This CDR3 spans 15 amino acids. CDR3 coding DNA: TGTGCCAGCAGGGCTAGCGGCCCATGGGACGATACGCAGTATTTT. It encodes CASRASGPWDDTQYF. Full variable domain (missing parts from reference TRBV7-9 and TRBJ2-3): DTGVSQNPRHKITKRGQNVTFRCDPISEHNRLYWYRQTLGQGPEFLTYFQNEAQLEKSRLLSDRFSAERPKGSFSTLEIQRTEQGDSAMYLCASRASGPWDDTQYFGPGTRLTVL.

V is TRBV4-2 and J is TRBJ2-5; 11 bases match TRBD2. CDR1 LGHNA and CDR2 YNFKEQ come from the germline V gene. Trimming removed 0 bases from V and 5 bases from J; junction bases left unmatched: 5. The CDR3 loop spans 16 amino acids. The CDR3, as DNA: TGTGCCAGCAGCCAAGAAACTAGCGGGAGTTCTGAGACCCAGTACTTC. The encoded protein is CASSQETSGSSETQYF.

The table lists this clonotype with a few counts. This chain links TRBV11-2 with TRBJ2-4, with 7 bases fitting TRBD1. Germline V gives CDR1 SGHAT, CDR2 FQNNGV. The CDR3 length is 17 residues. J lost 10 bases, V lost 6 bases, and 21 bases had no gene match. CDR3 region: CASSIPRQGLTNRIQYF. The CDR3 DNA reads TGTGCCAGCAGTATCCCGAGACAGGGTTTAACTAATCGGATTCAGTACTTC.

This clonotype was picked up many times. The chain employs TRBV29-1 and TRBJ2-3; D ambiguous. This CDR3 has 13 residues. With 3 bases removed from V and 0 bases from J, the gap between germline ends came to 7 bases. Germline CDR1 SQVTM, CDR2 ANQGSEA. The CDR3 sequence is CSVDVGSTDTQYF. The CDR3 coding sequence is TGCAGCGTTGATGTGGGGAGCACAGATACGCAGTATTTT.

The CDR3 DNA sequence: TGCGCCAGCAGTACCCCCCCTCGGGACAGGGTATCCTATGGCTACACCTTC. As protein: CASSTPPRDRVSYGYTF. The rearrangement uses TRBV10-1 and TRBJ1-2, with 9 bases matching TRBD1. This CDR3 is built from 17 residues. From germline, CDR1 is WNHNN and CDR2 SYGVQD (reference sequence). V lost 5 bases, J lost 4 bases, and 14 bases stayed unmatched.

The chain recombines TRBV20-1 with TRBJ2-7, with no clear D. This CDR3 region has 16 residues. The germline V gene encodes CDR1 DFQATT and CDR2 SNEGSKA (reference sequence). Trimming cost V 0 bases and J 3 bases, with 18 bases left between them. CDR3: CSARDYGHSPYYEQYF. The CDR3 region has the DNA TGCAGTGCTAGAGACTACGGCCATTCACCCTACTACGAGCAGTACTTC.

This clonotype was counted only a few times. V gene TRBV29-1 combines with J gene TRBJ2-5; maybe TRBD2 (6 bases). V was trimmed by 5 bases and J by 3 bases, leaving 10 bases between them. The germline V gene encodes CDR1 SQVTM and CDR2 ANQGSEA. The CDR3 is 12 residues long. The CDR3 loop is CSVWTGEETQYF. DNA for the CDR3: TGCAGCGTTTGGACGGGGGAAGAGACCCAGTACTTC.

This chain connects TRBV30 to TRBJ2-1, with 9 bases identical to TRBD2. Germline assignment: CDR1 GTSNPN and CDR2 SVGIG (reference sequence). V trimming: 7 bases; J trimming: 2 bases; junction bases outside the gene matches: 12. The CDR3 extends over 16 amino acids. CDR3 amino acids: CASRDYSGSPYNEQFF. CDR3 in DNA: TGTGCCTCACGAGATTATAGCGGGAGTCCCTACAATGAGCAGTTCTTC.

This clonotype has a count of ten or more. The chain has TRBV20-1 and TRBJ2-1; 8 bases are shared with TRBD2. Unmatched junction bases numbered 9, after V lost 6 bases and J lost 5 bases. The CDR3 sequence is 14 residues long. Germline CDR1 DFQATT, CDR2 SNEGSKA (reference sequence). CDR3 sequence: CSAPHIAGNNEQFF. The CDR3 DNA is TGCAGTGCCCCTCACATAGCGGGAAACAATGAGCAGTTCTTC.

This clonotype was observed a handful of times. This rearrangement joins TRBV7-9 to TRBJ2-2; no definite D call. CDR3 length equals 16 residues. Looked up from germline, CDR1 is SEHNR and CDR2 is FQNEAQ (reference sequence). The V end lost 3 bases, the J end lost 1 base, and 12 bases lay between the germline ends. CDR3: CASSFGLGLNTGELFF. CDR3 DNA: TGTGCCAGCAGCTTTGGGCTAGGCCTGAACACCGGGGAGCTGTTTTTT.

CDR3 bases: TGTGCCAGCAGTGAACCTACTTCGTACGAGCAGTACTTC. The encoded protein is CASSEPTSYEQYF. V gene TRBV2 combines with J gene TRBJ2-7; D is unclear. Germline assignment: CDR1 SNHLY and CDR2 FYNNEI. CDR3 length equals 13 residues. The germline V and J ends were trimmed by 2 bases and 4 bases, with 9 bases remaining between them. Drawing the rest from reference TRBV2 and TRBJ2-7, the complete variable domain is EPEVTQTPSHQVTQMGQEVILRCVPISNHLYFYWYRQILGQKVEFLVSFYNNEISEKSEIFDDQFSVERPDGSNFTLKIRSTKLEDSAMYFCASSEPTSYEQYFGPGTRLTVT.

The chain uses TRBV19 and TRBJ1-5; D gene ambiguous. Germline V lookup: CDR1 LNHDA, CDR2 SQIVND (reference sequence). With 9 bases removed from V and 9 bases from J, the gap between germline ends came to 15 bases. This CDR3 is built from 12 residues. CDR3: CASRRTRGPQHF. DNA for the CDR3: TGTGCCAGCCGACGTACGCGGGGGCCCCAGCATTTT.

This chain uses TRBV2 with TRBJ2-3, with 10 bases matching TRBD2. Germline values: CDR1 SNHLY, CDR2 FYNNEI. The CDR3 extends over 18 amino acids. J lost 3 bases, V lost 8 bases, and 17 bases had no gene match. The CDR3 nucleotides read TGTGCCAGCGGTCCGGCTTGGCTAGCGGGAGTTTCTACAGATACGCAGTATTTT. Translating it yields CASGPAWLAGVSTDTQYF. Full variable domain (rest looked up from reference TRBV2 and TRBJ2-3): EPEVTQTPSHQVTQMGQEVILRCVPISNHLYFYWYRQILGQKVEFLVSFYNNEISEKSEIFDDQFSVERPDGSNFTLKIRSTKLEDSAMYFCASGPAWLAGVSTDTQYFGPGTRLTVL.

The genes are TRBV6-2 or TRBV6-3 and TRBJ2-7, with TRBD1 matching over 8 bases. This CDR3 region has 14 residues. The V segment lost 4 bases and the J segment 3 bases; nucleotides outside the gene matches: 5. The germline V gene has CDR1 MNHEY and CDR2 SVGEGT. This CDR3 reads CASSSPGTGYEQYF. The CDR3 DNA reads as TGTGCCAGCAGTTCCCCCGGGACAGGCTACGAGCAGTACTTC.

In this sample, this clonotype turned up a few times. The chain employs TRBV5-5 and TRBJ2-3; D unclear. The CDR3 totals 16 residues. Germline V lookup: CDR1 SGHKS, CDR2 YYEKEE (reference sequence). V was shortened by 3 bases and J by 1 base, with 15 bases between the two germline ends. CDR3 loop: CASSWAVTRGTDTQYF. As DNA, the CDR3 is TGTGCCAGCAGCTGGGCGGTAACCCGGGGCACAGATACGCAGTATTTT.

This clonotype was counted ten times or more. The gene calls are TRBV20-1 and TRBJ2-7; the match to TRBD2 covers 8 bases. The germline gives CDR1 DFQATT, CDR2 SNEGSKA (reference sequence). The CDR3 has 14 residues. Germline trimming cut 5 bases from V and 0 bases from J; bases unmatched to any gene: 6. The CDR3 DNA follows: TGCAGTGCTTATCGGGGGGGGTACTCCTACGAGCAGTACTTC. This gives the protein CSAYRGGYSYEQYF.

This clonotype was seen many times. The rearrangement joins TRBV12-3 or TRBV12-4 to TRBJ2-1, with TRBD2 as a possible D gene (6 bases). V lost 5 bases and J 6 bases, leaving 11 bases between the germline ends. This CDR3 contains 13 residues. This CDR3 is CASSPGTGNEQFF. The DNA for the CDR3 is TGTGCCAGCAGTCCCGGGACTGGCAATGAGCAGTTCTTC.

There are a few counts of this clonotype. V and J are TRBV27 and TRBJ1-2; D gene ambiguous. V was shortened by 6 bases and J by 8 bases, with 28 bases between the two germline ends. CDR1 is MNHEY, CDR2 SMNVEV, per germline (reference sequence). This CDR3 is built from 17 residues. The CDR3 region is CASRGSSDSRIFGGYTF. CDR3 bases: TGTGCCAGCAGGGGCAGCAGTGATTCCCGGATTTTTGGGGGCTACACCTTC.

The chain couples TRBV6-2 or TRBV6-3 to TRBJ2-1; no firm D call. Germline V gene lookup returns CDR1 MNHEY and CDR2 SVGEGT. V lost 2 bases, J lost 0 bases, and 11 bases lay in between. The CDR3 covers 16 residues. CDR3 in amino acids: CASSYARTSSYNEQFF. CDR3 sequence (DNA): TGTGCCAGCAGTTACGCGCGGACGAGCTCCTACAATGAGCAGTTCTTC.

This clonotype was observed many times. This chain connects TRBV7-2 to TRBJ2-3; 12 nucleotides match TRBD2. This CDR3 has 18 amino acids. Germline CDR1 SGHTA, CDR2 FQGNSA. Trimming took 6 bases from V and 5 from J; bases not matched to a gene: 15. CDR3 nucleotide sequence: TGTGCCAGCAGTCTTCCACATCTAGCGGGAGGGCCTGGAGATACGCAGTATTTT. This encodes CASSLPHLAGGPGDTQYF.

This clonotype was detected only a few times. V and J are TRBV9 and TRBJ2-7, with TRBD1 as a possible D gene (6 bases). CDR3 length equals 14 residues. V was cut by 3 bases and J by 8 bases, with 18 bases left in between. Germline loops: CDR1 SGDLS, CDR2 YYNGEE. As DNA, the CDR3 is TGTGCCAGCAGCGCATCCTTCGACCGGGACAAGCAGTACTTC. The encoded protein is CASSASFDRDKQYF.

This clonotype was detected a few times. This chain uses TRBV5-1 with TRBJ1-2, with 8 bases that match TRBD1. CDR3 length: 17 amino acids. Germline CDR1 and CDR2: SGHRS and YFSETQ. The J segment lost 7 bases and the V segment lost 10 bases, leaving 24 bases of the junction unmatched. CDR3 DNA sequence: TGCGCCTCCCAACCCGGGACAGGCATCTTCCAAGGGGTTGGCTACACCTTC. This translates into CASQPGTGIFQGVGYTF.

This clonotype has only a few counts. The rearrangement links TRBV6-5 to TRBJ1-5; tentative D call: TRBD1 (5 bases). V lost 1 base to trimming and J lost 5 bases, with 12 bases between them. Germline V gene lookup returns CDR1 MNHEY and CDR2 SVGAGI. CDR3 length: 15 residues. In DNA, the CDR3 is TGTGCCAGCAGTTACTTCCCAGGGTCGGATCAGCCCCAGCATTTT. It encodes CASSYFPGSDQPQHF.

This clonotype was observed a handful of times. The chain has TRBV5-1 and TRBJ2-5; D is unresolved. V dropped 0 bases and J dropped 7 bases, with 4 bases sitting between them. Germline V gives CDR1 SGHRS, CDR2 YFSETQ. The CDR3 is 11 amino acids. The CDR3 spells CASSLDRTQYF. The CDR3 DNA follows: TGCGCCAGCAGCTTGGATAGGACCCAGTACTTC. Using reference TRBV5-1 and TRBJ2-5 for the parts outside the CDR3, the full variable domain is KAGVTQTPRYLIKTRGQQVTLSCSPISGHRSVSWYQQTPGQGLQFLFEYFSETQRNKGNFPGRFSGRQFSNSRSEMNVSTLELGDSALYLCASSLDRTQYFGPGTRLLVL.